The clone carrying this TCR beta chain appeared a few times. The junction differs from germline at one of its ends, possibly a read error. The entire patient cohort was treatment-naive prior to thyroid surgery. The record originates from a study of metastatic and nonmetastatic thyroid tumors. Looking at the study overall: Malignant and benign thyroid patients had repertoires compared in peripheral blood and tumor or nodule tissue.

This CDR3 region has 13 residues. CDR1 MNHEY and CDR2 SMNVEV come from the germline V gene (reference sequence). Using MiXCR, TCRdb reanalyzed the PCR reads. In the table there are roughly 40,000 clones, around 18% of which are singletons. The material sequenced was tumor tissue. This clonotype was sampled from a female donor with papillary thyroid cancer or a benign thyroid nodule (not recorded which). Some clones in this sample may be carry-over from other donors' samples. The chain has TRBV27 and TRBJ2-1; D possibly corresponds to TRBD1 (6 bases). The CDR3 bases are TGTGCCAGCAGTTTATTAGGGACACTTGAACAGTCCTTC. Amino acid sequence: CASSLLGTLEQSF.